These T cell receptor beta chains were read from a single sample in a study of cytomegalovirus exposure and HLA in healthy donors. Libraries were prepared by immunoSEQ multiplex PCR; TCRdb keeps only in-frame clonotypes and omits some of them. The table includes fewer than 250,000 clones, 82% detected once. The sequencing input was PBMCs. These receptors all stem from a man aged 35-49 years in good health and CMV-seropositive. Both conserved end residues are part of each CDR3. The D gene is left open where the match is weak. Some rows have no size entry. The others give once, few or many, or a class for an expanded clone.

CDR3nt: TGTGCCAGCTCACCCCGGACAGGGGAAAAACTGTTTTTT
CDR3aa: CASSPRTGEKLFF
abundance: .
v_gene: TRBV18
d_gene: TRBD1
j_gene: TRBJ1-4

CDR3nt: TGTGCCAGCAGTGGCGACGGGGATGAGCAGTTCTTC
CDR3aa: CASSGDGDEQFF
abundance: few
v_gene: TRBV6-5
d_gene: .
j_gene: TRBJ2-1

CDR3nt: TGCGCCAGCAGCCAAATAGGGCCCTCTACAGGGCAGGCTTTCTTT
CDR3aa: CASSQIGPSTGQAFF
abundance: .
v_gene: TRBV4-1
d_gene: .
j_gene: TRBJ1-1

CDR3nt: TGTGCCAGCAGCCCTAGACAGGTGGGCAATCAGCCCCAGCATTTT
CDR3aa: CASSPRQVGNQPQHF
abundance: .
v_gene: TRBV28
d_gene: .
j_gene: TRBJ1-5

CDR3nt: TGTGCCAGCAGCTTAGGCCGGGACAAACGGCTGCAGTTCTTC
CDR3aa: CASSLGRDKRLQFF
abundance: .
v_gene: TRBV5-4
d_gene: .
j_gene: TRBJ2-1

CDR3nt: TGTGCCTGGAGTCATATCGGGACAGGTCAAAATGAGCAGTTCTTC
CDR3aa: CAWSHIGTGQNEQFF
abundance: .
v_gene: TRBV30
d_gene: TRBD1
j_gene: TRBJ2-1

CDR3nt: TGTGCCTGGAACTCTAAAGGACAGGGGACTGGAAACACCATATATTTT
CDR3aa: CAWNSKGQGTGNTIYF
abundance: once
v_gene: TRBV30
d_gene: TRBD1
j_gene: TRBJ1-3

CDR3nt: TGTGCCAGCAAATTCAGGGATTCACCCCTCCACTTT
CDR3aa: CASKFRDSPLHF
abundance: .
v_gene: TRBV6-5
d_gene: .
j_gene: TRBJ1-6

CDR3nt: TGTGCTAGTGGTTTGGAGGCGGGAGGGAATGAGCAGTTCTTC
CDR3aa: CASGLEAGGNEQFF
abundance: .
v_gene: TRBV12-5
d_gene: TRBD2
j_gene: TRBJ2-1

CDR3nt: TGTGCCAGCAGCTCGACCCCGAAGACTCTTGACTACGAGCAGTACTTC
CDR3aa: CASSSTPKTLDYEQYF
abundance: .
v_gene: TRBV11-2
d_gene: .
j_gene: TRBJ2-7

CDR3nt: TGTGCCAGCAGCCCCGCCGAATGGGGGGAACCCAGGCAGTTCTTC
CDR3aa: CASSPAEWGEPRQFF
abundance: .
v_gene: TRBV7-6
d_gene: .
j_gene: TRBJ2-1

CDR3nt: TGTGCCAGCAGCTTCGGAGGACCCCCAACCTACGAGCAGTACTTC
CDR3aa: CASSFGGPPTYEQYF
abundance: .
v_gene: TRBV11-3
d_gene: .
j_gene: TRBJ2-7

CDR3nt: TGTGCCAGCAGCTTAGGGTCTCAGTATAATTCACCCCTCCACTTT
CDR3aa: CASSLGSQYNSPLHF
abundance: .
v_gene: TRBV7-6
d_gene: .
j_gene: TRBJ1-6

CDR3nt: TGTGCCAGCAGTTTCGGGGGAGTATCTCAGCCCCAGCATTTT
CDR3aa: CASSFGGVSQPQHF
abundance: .
v_gene: TRBV27
d_gene: .
j_gene: TRBJ1-5

CDR3nt: TGTGCCAGCTCAGAGACTAGGGATGAGCAGTTCTTC
CDR3aa: CASSETRDEQFF
abundance: .
v_gene: TRBV18
d_gene: .
j_gene: TRBJ2-1

CDR3nt: TGTGCCAGCAGCTTGGCAGGACAGGGCCTCCTCAATCAGCCCCAGCATTTT
CDR3aa: CASSLAGQGLLNQPQHF
abundance: few
v_gene: TRBV5-6
d_gene: TRBD1
j_gene: TRBJ1-5

CDR3nt: TGCGCCAGCAGCTTACCGGGACAGGACGAGCAGTACTTC
CDR3aa: CASSLPGQDEQYF
abundance: .
v_gene: TRBV5-1
d_gene: TRBD1
j_gene: TRBJ2-7

CDR3nt: TGCGCCAGCAGCTTATTTCCAGTAGATACGCAGTATTTT
CDR3aa: CASSLFPVDTQYF
abundance: .
v_gene: TRBV5-1
d_gene: .
j_gene: TRBJ2-3

CDR3nt: TGTGCCAGCAGCTTAGATGGCGGGAGCTACGAGCAGTACTTC
CDR3aa: CASSLDGGSYEQYF
abundance: .
v_gene: TRBV7-9
d_gene: TRBD2
j_gene: TRBJ2-7

CDR3nt: TGCGCCAGCAGCTTGGCGAGCAGCACAGATACGCAGTATTTT
CDR3aa: CASSLASSTDTQYF
abundance: .
v_gene: TRBV5-1
d_gene: .
j_gene: TRBJ2-3

CDR3nt: TGTGCCAGCAGTTACGGGCAGGGTAGCTCCTACGAGCAGTACTTC
CDR3aa: CASSYGQGSSYEQYF
abundance: few
v_gene: TRBV6-5
d_gene: .
j_gene: TRBJ2-7

CDR3nt: TGTGCCAGCAGCCAAGATGTTAGCGGGAGCTGGCCCGAGCAGTACTTC
CDR3aa: CASSQDVSGSWPEQYF
abundance: .
v_gene: TRBV4-2
d_gene: TRBD2
j_gene: TRBJ2-7

CDR3nt: TGTGCCAGCAGTGCCAAACAGGGGGGCTCACTTGGTGATCAGCCCCAGCATTTT
CDR3aa: CASSAKQGGSLGDQPQHF
abundance: .
v_gene: TRBV6-1
d_gene: TRBD1
j_gene: TRBJ1-5

CDR3nt: TGTGCCAGCAGTTTATCGAGCGACCCGGGGACTGAAGCTTTCTTT
CDR3aa: CASSLSSDPGTEAFF
abundance: .
v_gene: TRBV27
d_gene: .
j_gene: TRBJ1-1

CDR3nt: TGTGCCAGTAGTATTATGGGAGCGGGCTATGGCTACACCTTC
CDR3aa: CASSIMGAGYGYTF
abundance: .
v_gene: TRBV19
d_gene: .
j_gene: TRBJ1-2

CDR3nt: TGCAGCGTTGAATTCCTAGCGGGAGGGAAAGATACGCAGTATTTT
CDR3aa: CSVEFLAGGKDTQYF
abundance: .
v_gene: TRBV29-1
d_gene: TRBD2
j_gene: TRBJ2-3

CDR3nt: TGTGCCAGCAGCTTAGCCCCAAATAATGAGCAGTTCTTC
CDR3aa: CASSLAPNNEQFF
abundance: once
v_gene: TRBV7-9
d_gene: .
j_gene: TRBJ2-1

CDR3nt: TGTGCCAGCAGCCAAGCCCTCGACAGCGCGAACACCGGGGAGCTGTTTTTT
CDR3aa: CASSQALDSANTGELFF
abundance: .
v_gene: TRBV14
d_gene: .
j_gene: TRBJ2-2

CDR3nt: TGTGCCAGCAGCTTACTCACAGGGTCCCATGGCTACACCTTC
CDR3aa: CASSLLTGSHGYTF
abundance: .
v_gene: TRBV7-9
d_gene: .
j_gene: TRBJ1-2

CDR3nt: TGTGCCAGCAGCTTAGAGGCAGGGGGCGCCTCTGGCTACACCTTC
CDR3aa: CASSLEAGGASGYTF
abundance: .
v_gene: TRBV11-2
d_gene: TRBD1
j_gene: TRBJ1-2

CDR3nt: TGCGCCAGCAGCTTGGCGGTCGTCCCGGGGGGCTATGGCTACACCTTC
CDR3aa: CASSLAVVPGGYGYTF
abundance: .
v_gene: TRBV5-1
d_gene: .
j_gene: TRBJ1-2

CDR3nt: TGTGCCAGCAGTGCGGGAGGGGTGGACTACGAGCAGTACTTC
CDR3aa: CASSAGGVDYEQYF
abundance: .
v_gene: TRBV6-5
d_gene: TRBD2
j_gene: TRBJ2-7

CDR3nt: TGTGCCAGTAGTATTCCCAGCCTAGGGGCCTTAAGCAATCAGCCCCAGCATTTT
CDR3aa: CASSIPSLGALSNQPQHF
abundance: .
v_gene: TRBV19
d_gene: .
j_gene: TRBJ1-5

CDR3nt: TGTGCCAGCAGCCGCACGGGAGGAGGTACGCAGTATTTT
CDR3aa: CASSRTGGGTQYF
abundance: few
v_gene: TRBV13
d_gene: TRBD2
j_gene: TRBJ2-3

CDR3nt: TGTGCCAGCAGCTTGAGGTGGAGTGCCTTAGACAATGAGCAGTTCTTC
CDR3aa: CASSLRWSALDNEQFF
abundance: few
v_gene: TRBV7-8
d_gene: .
j_gene: TRBJ2-1

CDR3nt: TGTGCCAGCAGCTCCGGGACTAGCGGGGGCTCCTACAATGAGCAGTTCTTC
CDR3aa: CASSSGTSGGSYNEQFF
abundance: .
v_gene: TRBV5-4
d_gene: TRBD2
j_gene: TRBJ2-1

CDR3nt: TGTGCCAGAGTACAGGGGGGCACCGGGGAGCTGTTTTTT
CDR3aa: CARVQGGTGELFF
abundance: .
v_gene: TRBV6-1
d_gene: TRBD1
j_gene: TRBJ2-2

CDR3nt: TGTGCCAGCAGCTTAGGGGGTGGGCGGGCGAACACCGGGGAGCTGTTTTTT
CDR3aa: CASSLGGGRANTGELFF
abundance: .
v_gene: TRBV7-2
d_gene: .
j_gene: TRBJ2-2

CDR3nt: TGTGCCAGAAGCCCCCTGGACAGGGTTGCATCTGGAAACACCATATATTTT
CDR3aa: CARSPLDRVASGNTIYF
abundance: .
v_gene: TRBV5-3
d_gene: TRBD1
j_gene: TRBJ1-3

CDR3nt: TGTGCCAGCAGCCGGGTCTTGGATAACTATGGCTACACCTTC
CDR3aa: CASSRVLDNYGYTF
abundance: .
v_gene: TRBV7-8
d_gene: .
j_gene: TRBJ1-2